A selection of T cell receptor beta chains follows, all from one sample in a study of blood T cell repertoires in COVID-19. Repertoires were generated with immunoSEQ multiplex PCR, while TCRdb's copy carries only in-frame clones and drops some. This table holds under 200,000 clones, roughly 93% found once. Sample: peripheral blood. The receptors here all came from a man aged 18 to 29 with acute or convalescent COVID-19. CDR3s include the opening cysteine and the closing phenylalanine or tryptophan. D genes are given only for firm matches. The size field is filled for only some rows; it gives once, few, many or a size class.

V gene,J gene,D gene,clone size,CDR3 DNA,CDR3 protein
TRBV2,TRBJ1-5,.,.,TGTGCCAGCACTGTCAATCAGCCCCAGCATTTT,CASTVNQPQHF
TRBV7-9,TRBJ2-1,TRBD2,.,TGTGCCAGCAGCGGTCGGACTAGCGGGAGGGGCGAGCAGTTCTTC,CASSGRTSGRGEQFF
TRBV19,TRBJ1-2,TRBD1,.,TGTGCCAGTCACAGGGGATCTCCCTATGGCTACACCTTC,CASHRGSPYGYTF
TRBV19,TRBJ1-1,.,.,TGTGCCAGTAGTTCCGGACGGAGCGGGGGGACTGAAGCTTTCTTT,CASSSGRSGGTEAFF
TRBV27,TRBJ1-2,.,.,TGTGCCAGCAGTTTTACCGGGACTTATGGCTACACCTTC,CASSFTGTYGYTF
TRBV6-5,TRBJ1-2,TRBD1,.,TGTGCCAGCAGTACAGGGGATGGAGGTGGCTACACCTTC,CASSTGDGGGYTF
TRBV20-1,TRBJ1-1,TRBD1,.,TGCAGTGCCCAGGGGGCGGCTGAAGCTTTCTTT,CSAQGAAEAFF
TRBV9,TRBJ2-3,.,.,TGTGCCAGCAGCGTAGGGGGGGGCCCTTTGGGAGATACGCAGTATTTT,CASSVGGGPLGDTQYF
TRBV9,TRBJ2-3,TRBD2,.,TGTGCCAGCAGCGTCGGACTAGCGGGGCAAAGTAGCACAGATACGCAGTATTTT,CASSVGLAGQSSTDTQYF
TRBV2,TRBJ1-1,.,.,TGTGCCAGCAGTGAAGGAGAGGACACTGAAGCTTTCTTT,CASSEGEDTEAFF
TRBV27,TRBJ1-2,TRBD1,once,TGTGCCAGCAGTTCCGTCGACAGGGGGTATGGCTACACCTTC,CASSSVDRGYGYTF
TRBV19,TRBJ1-4,TRBD1,.,TGTGCCAGTAGTCTCGTGACAGGGGGAGACGAAAAACTGTTTTTT,CASSLVTGGDEKLFF
TRBV24-1,TRBJ1-5,TRBD1,.,TGTGCCACCAGTGATCCCGGGACAGGGAATCAGCCCCAGCATTTT,CATSDPGTGNQPQHF